These 8 T cell receptor beta chains share one sample of origin, sequenced in a study of blood T cell repertoires in COVID-19. Some clones are missing from TCRdb's copy, which holds only in-frame ones; the method was immunoSEQ multiplex PCR. This repertoire shows approximately 90,000 clones, roughly 80% found once; its top ten account for 20% to 30%. Sequencing was performed on peripheral blood. These receptors came from a man older than 75 with active or convalescent COVID-19.

The V call is TRBV19, the J call TRBJ1-4, with TRBD1 matching 8 bases. Trimming removed 6 bases from V and 5 bases from J; junction bases left unmatched: 5. The CDR3 runs 14 residues. CDR1 LNHDA and CDR2 SQIVND come from the germline V gene (reference sequence). The CDR3 DNA reads as TGTGCCAGTAGGCAGACAGGGGACAATGAAAAACTGTTTTTT. Translation: CASRQTGDNEKLFF.

This clone has only a few counts. This chain uses TRBV7-9 with TRBJ1-2; 12 nucleotides align to TRBD1. The CDR3 contains 16 residues. V lost 5 bases to trimming and J lost 4 bases; unmatched junction nucleotides: 8. Germline CDR1 reads SEHNR; CDR2 reads FQNEAQ (reference sequence). The CDR3 DNA follows: TGTGCCAGCAGCCGACCCGGGACAGGGGGCCGCTATGGCTACACCTTC. Translating gives CASSRPGTGGRYGYTF.

This sequence joins TRBV3-1 (or the pseudogene TRBV3-2) and TRBJ2-7, with a weak D call TRBD1 (5 bases). Trimming cost V 0 bases and J 11 bases, with 11 bases left between them. The CDR3 is 12 residues long. Germline assignment: CDR1 LGHDT and CDR2 YNNKEL (reference sequence). The CDR3 protein is CASSQETRVKYF. DNA of the CDR3: TGTGCCAGCAGCCAAGAGACCAGGGTAAAGTACTTC.

This chain connects TRBV25-1 to TRBJ2-5, with 7 bases that match TRBD1. This CDR3 contains 15 residues. Germline V gives CDR1 MGHDK, CDR2 SYGVNS. Trimming at V came to 5 bases and at J to 1 base, leaving 7 bases not matched to a gene. The chain's CDR3 is CASSPLTGPQETQYF. Here the CDR3 DNA reads TGTGCCAGCAGTCCACTGACAGGGCCCCAAGAGACCCAGTACTTC. The full variable domain, in which reference TRBV25-1 and TRBJ2-5 provide the parts outside the CDR3, is EADIYQTPRYLVIGTGKKITLECSQTMGHDKMYWYQQDPGMELHLIHYSYGVNSTEKGDLSSESTVSRIRTEHFPLTLESARPSHTSQYLCASSPLTGPQETQYFGPGTRLLVL.

This chain uses TRBV5-6 with TRBJ1-1; 9 bases fit TRBD1. CDR1 and CDR2 from the germline V gene are SGHDT and YYEEEE. Unmatched junction bases numbered 6, after V lost 2 bases and J lost 1 base. CDR3 length equals 16 residues. This chain's CDR3 is CASSLGTGLRNTEAFF. The CDR3 coding sequence is TGTGCCAGCAGCTTAGGGACAGGGCTTCGGAACACTGAAGCTTTCTTT.

The chain carries TRBV6-2 or TRBV6-3 and TRBJ2-3; 10 nucleotides agree with TRBD1. This CDR3 contains 16 residues. With V trimmed by 2 bases and J by 8 bases, 10 bases remained unmatched. Germline lookup yields CDR1 MNHEY and CDR2 SVGEGT. CDR3 coding DNA: TGTGCCAGCAGTTACCTTCCGGGACAGGGGCTAGTTACGCAGTATTTT. This codes for CASSYLPGQGLVTQYF.

V gene TRBV7-9 combines with J gene TRBJ2-3; TRBD1 matches at 7 bases. Trimming at V came to 4 bases and at J to 1 base, leaving 2 bases not matched to a gene. CDR3 length equals 14 residues. CDR1 is SEHNR, CDR2 FQNEAQ, per germline (reference sequence). The CDR3 spells CASSSGQGTDTQYF. DNA for the CDR3: TGTGCCAGCAGCTCCGGACAGGGCACAGATACGCAGTATTTT.

The count of this clone is one. This sequence joins TRBV3-1 (or the pseudogene TRBV3-2) and TRBJ2-4, with 12 bases fitting TRBD2. The CDR3 covers 18 residues. Germline values: CDR1 LGHDT, CDR2 YNNKEL (reference sequence). V gave up 3 bases and J gave up 2 bases; unmatched junction bases: 8. The CDR3 region is CASSHGLAGGRTKNIQYF. The CDR3 nucleotides read TGTGCCAGCAGCCACGGGCTAGCGGGGGGGCGTACCAAAAACATTCAGTACTTC.